The 14 T cell receptor beta chains below all came from one sample that was sequenced in a study of T cell responses to AZD1222 COVID-19 vaccine. Method: immunoSEQ multiplex PCR; TCRdb's copy keeps in-frame clones and lacks some. The sample lists some 91,000 clones; around 86% were seen once. Sequenced material: peripheral blood, taken on day 0 of AZD1222 vaccination. The receptors come from an adult in good health.

The J gene is TRBJ1-1, the V gene TRBV19, with TRBD1 matching over 8 bases. Trimming took 5 bases from V and 4 from J; bases not matched to a gene: 3. Germline CDR1 LNHDA, CDR2 SQIVND (reference sequence). This CDR3 has 13 amino acids. CDR3 loop: CASSRTGFTEAFF. Written as DNA, the CDR3 is TGTGCCAGTAGTCGGACAGGGTTCACTGAAGCTTTCTTT.

This rearrangement joins TRBV20-1 to TRBJ1-1; D not resolved. CDR1 DFQATT and CDR2 SNEGSKA come from the germline V gene (reference sequence). The CDR3 sequence is 11 residues long. V dropped 7 bases and J dropped 6 bases, with 12 bases sitting between them. The CDR3 spells CSVPKRAEAFF. CDR3 nucleotide sequence: TGCAGTGTCCCCAAAAGAGCTGAAGCTTTCTTT.

The chain uses TRBV24-1 and TRBJ2-3, with TRBD2 matching 10 bases. V trimming: 4 bases; J trimming: 3 bases; junction bases outside the gene matches: 6. The length of the CDR3 is 16 residues. The germline V gene has CDR1 KGHDR and CDR2 SFDVKD. The CDR3 DNA reads TGTGCCACCAGTGACCGCACTAGCGGGGTTACAGATACGCAGTATTTT. It codes for CATSDRTSGVTDTQYF.

V and J are TRBV10-3 and TRBJ2-7; D perhaps matches TRBD1 (6 bases). With 6 bases removed from V and 0 bases from J, the gap between germline ends came to 9 bases. This CDR3 spans 13 amino acids. CDR1 and CDR2 from the germline V gene are ENHRY and SYGVKD. The CDR3: CAISRDTSYEQYF. The DNA for the CDR3 is TGTGCCATCAGCCGGGACACCTCCTACGAGCAGTACTTC.

This chain links TRBV7-9 with TRBJ2-3; a possible D gene is TRBD1 (6 bases). The length of the CDR3 is 15 residues. From germline, CDR1 is SEHNR and CDR2 FQNEAQ (reference sequence). Trimming stripped 4 bases from V and 0 bases from J, with 11 bases between. DNA for the CDR3: TGTGCCAGCAGCTACCGGACAGCTAGCACAGATACGCAGTATTTT. It encodes CASSYRTASTDTQYF.

As concerns this clone: The sample carries other DNA sequences with the same CDR3. This chain joins TRBV12-3 or TRBV12-4 and TRBJ1-4; D uncertain. The CDR3 extends over 11 amino acids. Trimming shortened V by 3 bases and J by 8 bases, and 4 bases separated the two germline ends. The CDR3 coding sequence is TGTGCCAGCAGTTTCGGAGAAAAACTGTTTTTT. It is translated as CASSFGEKLFF.

The rearrangement joins TRBV29-1 to TRBJ2-7; D might be TRBD1 (5 bases). This CDR3 has 14 residues. Trimming removed 6 bases at V and 3 bases at J, with 18 bases between. CDR1 SQVTM and CDR2 ANQGSEA come from the germline V gene. DNA for the CDR3: TGCAGCGTAAGAGTAGGGGATGCCTACTACGAGCAGTACTTC. Translated, it gives CSVRVGDAYYEQYF.

J is TRBJ1-4 and V is TRBV21-1; the D call in the table, TRBD1, was not verified against the DNA. TRBV21-1 is described as a pseudogene. This CDR3 region has 17 residues. The CDR3 DNA reads TGTGCCAGCAGGTCCAAACCCACGTGGCCCAGAAATGAAAAACTGTTTTTT. Amino acid sequence: CASRSKPTWPRNEKLFF.

This clone was observed a single time. The J gene is TRBJ2-7, the V gene TRBV19; 12 bases line up with TRBD1. The CDR3 spans 16 residues. Germline assignment: CDR1 LNHDA and CDR2 SQIVND (reference sequence). Trimming took 2 bases from V and 3 from J; bases not matched to a gene: 5. Here the CDR3 reads CASSISGTGGNYEQYF. CDR3 DNA: TGTGCCAGTAGTATATCCGGGACAGGGGGCAACTACGAGCAGTACTTC. Together with reference TRBV19 and TRBJ2-7, the CDR3 gives the full variable domain: DGGITQSPKYLFRKEGQNVTLSCEQNLNHDAMYWYRQDPGQGLRLIYYSQIVNDFQKGDIAEGYSVSREKKESFPLTVTSAQKNPTAFYLCASSISGTGGNYEQYFGPGTRLTVT.

The chain combines TRBV13 with TRBJ2-1; a weak D match, TRBD2 (5 bases). The germline CDR1 and CDR2 sequences are PRHDT and FYEKMQ (reference sequence). This CDR3 has 14 amino acids. Trimming left V 2 bases short and J 8 bases short, with 13 bases between. The chain's CDR3 is CASSLRASLYEQFF. The CDR3, as DNA: TGTGCCAGCAGCTTAAGGGCTAGCTTGTATGAGCAGTTCTTC. Variable domain in full (rest from reference TRBV13 and TRBJ2-1): AAGVIQSPRHLIKEKRETATLKCYPIPRHDTVYWYQQGPGQDPQFLISFYEKMQSDKGSIPDRFSAQQFSDYHSELNMSSLELGDSALYFCASSLRASLYEQFFGPGTRLTVL.

The chain combines TRBV6-5 with TRBJ2-5; D tentatively fits TRBD1 or TRBD2 (5 bases each). The V gene's germline CDR1 is MNHEY and CDR2 SVGAGI. The CDR3 consists of 14 residues. V was clipped by 8 bases and J by 4 bases, with 17 bases between them. The CDR3: CASGQWETGETQYF. CDR3 in DNA: TGTGCCAGCGGACAATGGGAGACGGGAGAGACCCAGTACTTC.

This clone was picked up one time. The chain links TRBV6-1 to TRBJ1-2, with D possibly matching TRBD1 (6 bases). The CDR3 extends over 15 amino acids. Germline CDR1 and CDR2: MNHNS and SASEGT. V dropped 6 bases and J dropped 3 bases, with 17 bases sitting between them. CDR3 residues: CASSRRGQGHYGYTF. DNA for the CDR3: TGTGCCAGCAGCCGAAGGGGCCAGGGGCACTATGGCTACACCTTC.

J is TRBJ2-2 and V is TRBV6-4; the D is unclear. Trimming took off 3 bases at V and 1 base at J, with 6 bases between the two ends. Germline loops: CDR1 MRHNA, CDR2 SNTAGT. The CDR3 contains 14 residues. The CDR3, as DNA: TGTGCCAGCAGTGAGGGTTTGAACACCGGGGAGCTGTTTTTT. Protein: CASSEGLNTGELFF.

This chain connects TRBV5-6 to TRBJ1-2; possible D gene TRBD1, 5 bases. The CDR3 spans 12 residues. The germline gives CDR1 SGHDT, CDR2 YYEEEE. Trimming shortened V by 1 base and J by 10 bases, and 11 bases separated the two germline ends. CDR3 DNA sequence: TGTGCCAGCAGCTTGCAGTCAGGGCCCTACACCTTC. Translation: CASSLQSGPYTF.